This T cell receptor (beta chain) was found in a study of blood T cell repertoires in COVID-19. The CDR3 contains 14 residues. CDR1 is SNHLY, CDR2 FYNNEI, per germline. Trimming removed 6 bases from V and 9 bases from J; junction bases left unmatched: 5. Using immunoSEQ multiplex PCR, the repertoire was profiled, and TCRdb retains in-frame clones only, with some absent. The sample includes roughly 200,000 clones, more than 75% of them seen just once. The V gene is TRBV2, the J gene TRBJ1-6; 10 bases map to TRBD1. The sequence was obtained from a man older than 75 with acute or convalescent COVID-19. The sample comprised peripheral blood. For the CDR3, the DNA is TGTGCCAGCAGGGGACAGGGGATGGGTTCACCCCTCCACTTT. This translates into CASRGQGMGSPLHF.